The 18 T cell receptor beta chains listed next were all sequenced from one sample in a study of CD8 T cells in cerebrospinal fluid in Alzheimer's disease. For each CDR3 protein, TCRdb gives one entry from its re-call of the 10x single-cell sequencing reads, without DNA. Its table records around 1,600 distinct CDR3 sequences. Input material: cerebrospinal fluid. These TCRs come from a human donor with Alzheimer's disease.

This clonotype is identified as medium-sized from frequency. This sequence joins TRBV2 and TRBJ1-2; TCRdb's D call of TRBD1 is untestable without DNA. This CDR3 comprises 14 residues. Germline V CDR1 and CDR2: SNHLY, FYNNEI. The CDR3 region is CASSETWTGIGYTF.

This clonotype is labeled medium-sized (0.01 to 0.1%) based on frequency. This chain links TRBV6-5 with TRBJ2-7; TCRdb indicates TRBD2, and absent DNA this call remains unverified. Germline CDR1 reads MNHEY; CDR2 reads SVGAGI. This CDR3 spans 13 amino acids. This CDR3 is CASSYRLGDEQYF.

Its frequency marks this clonotype as medium-sized. V usage is TRBV6-5 and J usage is TRBJ2-7. Germline loops: CDR1 MNHEY, CDR2 SVGAGI. The CDR3 length is 15 residues. CDR3: CASSYSFVNPYEQYF.

Judged by frequency, this clonotype is medium-sized. The chain joins TRBV20-1 to TRBJ1-2. The CDR3 consists of 14 residues. CDR1 is DFQATT and CDR2 is SNEGSKA in the germline V gene (reference sequence). CDR3 protein: CSARIGLPNYGYTF.

This clonotype is identified as medium-sized (0.01 to 0.1%) from frequency. The chain has TRBV6-6 and TRBJ1-1; with no DNA, the TCRdb D assignment of TRBD1 cannot be verified. Germline V gives CDR1 MNHNY, CDR2 SVGAGI (reference sequence). The CDR3 runs to 14 residues. The CDR3 spells CASSSQGRGTEAFF.

This clonotype is called large based on its frequency. The chain combines TRBV28 with TRBJ2-2; TCRdb names TRBD1, which stays unverified in the absence of DNA. The CDR3 spans 15 residues. Germline V gives CDR1 MDHEN, CDR2 SYDVKM. The chain's CDR3 is CASSFPSWDTGELFF. The full variable domain, its missing parts supplied by reference TRBV28 and TRBJ2-2, is DVKVTQSSRYLVKRTGEKVFLECVQDMDHENMFWYRQDPGLGLRLIYFSYDVKMKEKGDIPEGYSVSREKKERFSLILESASTNQTSMYLCASSFPSWDTGELFFGEGSRLTVL.

Frequency places this clonotype as medium-sized (0.01 to 0.1%). The V and J genes are TRBV6-6 and TRBJ2-7; no DNA is available, so the TRBD1 call from TCRdb remains unchecked. The CDR3 is made up of 16 amino acids. The V gene's germline CDR1 is MNHNY and CDR2 SVGAGI (reference sequence). This CDR3 reads CASSRLIGGVPYEQYF.

Considering frequency, this clonotype is large. This sequence joins TRBV10-3 and TRBJ1-5. Germline CDR1 and CDR2: ENHRY and SYGVKD. CDR3 length: 15 amino acids. CDR3 in amino acids: CAISEGLESNQPQHF.

This clonotype ranks as medium-sized in terms of frequency. The V and J genes are TRBV5-6 and TRBJ2-7. The CDR3 has 16 amino acids. Looked up from germline, CDR1 is SGHDT and CDR2 is YYEEEE. The CDR3 protein is CASSLLGSGDSYEQYF.

The rearrangement joins TRBV19 to TRBJ2-7; without DNA, the TCRdb call of TRBD2 cannot be checked. CDR3 size: 14 residues. Germline V CDR1 and CDR2: LNHDA, SQIVND (reference sequence). CDR3 amino acids: CASSIVEGSYEQYF.

This clonotype is deemed medium-sized (0.01 to 0.1%) by its frequency. The chain couples TRBV11-2 to TRBJ2-1; TCRdb proposes TRBD2, but this gene call is untestable without DNA. This CDR3 is 16 amino acids long. Germline CDR1 is SGHAT and CDR2 is FQNNGV. The CDR3 loop is CASSARLAGVYNEQFF.

This clonotype registers medium-sized by frequency. This chain joins TRBV7-8 and TRBJ1-4; TCRdb picks TRBD1, but there is no DNA to check that call. The CDR3 is 17 residues long. CDR1 SGHVS and CDR2 FQNEAQ come from the germline V gene. CDR3 sequence reads: CASSSTRYRGRVEKLFF.

In terms of frequency, this clonotype is large. The V and J genes are TRBV4-1 and TRBJ2-5. The CDR3 has 11 amino acids. Looked up from germline, CDR1 is MGHRA and CDR2 is YSYEKL. The CDR3 sequence is CASSPGETQYF.

By frequency, this clonotype registers medium-sized (0.01 to 0.1%). The chain's CDR3 is CSARGPGGGVNEQFF. The chain employs TRBV20-1 and TRBJ2-1; TCRdb lists TRBD1, though no DNA is available to test this call. CDR1 is DFQATT, CDR2 SNEGSKA, per germline (reference sequence). CDR3 length: 15 residues.

By frequency, this clonotype is large. The chain couples TRBV4-1 to TRBJ1-1; TCRdb calls TRBD1, which cannot be checked without DNA. Germline values: CDR1 MGHRA, CDR2 YSYEKL. The CDR3 runs to 15 residues. CDR3 sequence reads: CASSRTGGSDTEAFF.

By frequency, this clonotype registers large. V is TRBV6-5 and J is TRBJ1-1. The length of the CDR3 is 17 residues. Germline V gene data show CDR1 as MNHEY and CDR2 as SVGAGI. The CDR3 here is CASSYSIQAGDGKEAFF.

Measured by frequency, this clonotype is medium-sized. The CDR3 spells CASRIGSGEETQYF. This chain joins TRBV5-1 and TRBJ2-5; TCRdb picks TRBD2, but there is no DNA to check that call. The CDR3 contains 14 residues. The germline gives CDR1 SGHRS, CDR2 YFSETQ.

Considering frequency, this clonotype is medium-sized. The J gene is TRBJ1-5, the V gene TRBV19. The CDR3 length is 15 residues. Germline loops: CDR1 LNHDA, CDR2 SQIVND (reference sequence). This chain's CDR3 is CASSPGRGGNQPQHF.